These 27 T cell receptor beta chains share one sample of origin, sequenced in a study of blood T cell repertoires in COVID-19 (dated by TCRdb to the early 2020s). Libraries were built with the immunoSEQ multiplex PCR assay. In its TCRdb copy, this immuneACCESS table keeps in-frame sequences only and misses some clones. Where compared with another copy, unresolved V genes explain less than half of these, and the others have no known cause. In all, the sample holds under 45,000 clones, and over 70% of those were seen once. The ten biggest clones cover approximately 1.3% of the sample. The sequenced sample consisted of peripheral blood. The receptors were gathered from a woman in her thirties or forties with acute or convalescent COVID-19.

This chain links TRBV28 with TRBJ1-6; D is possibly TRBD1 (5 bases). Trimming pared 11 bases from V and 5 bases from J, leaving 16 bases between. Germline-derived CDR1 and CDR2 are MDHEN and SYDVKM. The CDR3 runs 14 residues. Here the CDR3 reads CAGIGRANNSPLHF. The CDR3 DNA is TGTGCCGGAATAGGCAGGGCTAATAATTCACCCCTCCACTTT.

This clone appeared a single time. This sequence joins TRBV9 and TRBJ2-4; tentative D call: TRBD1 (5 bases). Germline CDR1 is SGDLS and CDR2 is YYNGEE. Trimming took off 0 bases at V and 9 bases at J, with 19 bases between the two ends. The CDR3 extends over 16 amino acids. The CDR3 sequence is CASSVDKEMRRGIQYF. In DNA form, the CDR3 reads TGTGCCAGCAGCGTAGATAAGGAGATGAGAAGGGGCATTCAGTACTTC.

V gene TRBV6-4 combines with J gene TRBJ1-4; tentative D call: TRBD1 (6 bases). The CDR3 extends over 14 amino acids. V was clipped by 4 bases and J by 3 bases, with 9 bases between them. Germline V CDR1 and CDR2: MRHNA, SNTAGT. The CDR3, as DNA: TGTGCCAGCAGTGTCAGGGGACCTAATGAAAAACTGTTTTTT. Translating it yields CASSVRGPNEKLFF.

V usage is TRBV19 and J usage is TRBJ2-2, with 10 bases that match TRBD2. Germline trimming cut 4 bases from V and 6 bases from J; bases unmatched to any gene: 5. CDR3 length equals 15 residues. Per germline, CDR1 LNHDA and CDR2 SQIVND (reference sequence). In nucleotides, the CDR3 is TGTGCCAGTAGTACCCTAAGCGGGAGGGCCGGGGAGCTGTTTTTT. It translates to CASSTLSGRAGELFF.

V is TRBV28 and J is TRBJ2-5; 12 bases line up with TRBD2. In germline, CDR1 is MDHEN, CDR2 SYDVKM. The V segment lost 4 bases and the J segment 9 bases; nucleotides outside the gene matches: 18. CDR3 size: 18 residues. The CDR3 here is CASSSTRGTSGYLDAQYF. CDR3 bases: TGTGCCAGCAGTTCCACCCGGGGGACTAGCGGGTATCTGGACGCCCAGTACTTC. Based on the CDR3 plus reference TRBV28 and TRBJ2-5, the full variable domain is DVKVTQSSRYLVKRTGEKVFLECVQDMDHENMFWYRQDPGLGLRLIYFSYDVKMKEKGDIPEGYSVSREKKERFSLILESASTNQTSMYLCASSSTRGTSGYLDAQYFGPGTRLLVL.

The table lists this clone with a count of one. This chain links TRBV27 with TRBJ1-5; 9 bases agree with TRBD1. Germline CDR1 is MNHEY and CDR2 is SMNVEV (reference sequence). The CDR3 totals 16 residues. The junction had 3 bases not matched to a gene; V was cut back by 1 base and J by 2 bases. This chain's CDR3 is CASSLWGQGGNQPQHF. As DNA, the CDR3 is TGTGCCAGCAGTTTATGGGGACAGGGTGGCAATCAGCCCCAGCATTTT.

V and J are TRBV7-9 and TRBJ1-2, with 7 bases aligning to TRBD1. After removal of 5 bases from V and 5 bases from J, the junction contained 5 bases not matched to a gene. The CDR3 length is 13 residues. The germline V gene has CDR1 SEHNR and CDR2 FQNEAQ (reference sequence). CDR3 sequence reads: CASSRDSPYGYTF. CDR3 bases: TGTGCCAGCAGCCGGGACAGCCCTTATGGCTACACCTTC.

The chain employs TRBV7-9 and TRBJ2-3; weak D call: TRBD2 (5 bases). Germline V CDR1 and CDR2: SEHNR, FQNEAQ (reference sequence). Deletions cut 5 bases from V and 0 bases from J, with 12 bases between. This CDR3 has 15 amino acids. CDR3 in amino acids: CASSPGLASTDTQYF. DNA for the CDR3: TGTGCCAGCAGCCCCGGGCTAGCCAGCACAGATACGCAGTATTTT.

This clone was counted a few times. The CDR3 DNA follows: TGTGCCAGCAGCCAAGATAACGGGAAAATGGGGTACGCTGAGGTAAACACTGAAGCTTTCTTT. It yields the protein CASSQDNGKMGYAEVNTEAFF. The chain uses TRBV3-1 (or the pseudogene TRBV3-2) and TRBJ1-1, with no clear D. CDR1 is LGHDT and CDR2 is YNNKEL in the germline V gene (reference sequence). With 0 bases removed from V and 2 bases from J, the gap between germline ends came to 28 bases. This CDR3 spans 21 amino acids.

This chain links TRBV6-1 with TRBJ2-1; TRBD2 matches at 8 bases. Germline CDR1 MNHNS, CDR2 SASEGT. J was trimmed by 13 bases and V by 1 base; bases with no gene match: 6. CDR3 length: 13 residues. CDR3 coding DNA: TGTGCCAGCAGTGAAGGCACTAGCGGACGTCAGTTCTTC. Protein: CASSEGTSGRQFF.

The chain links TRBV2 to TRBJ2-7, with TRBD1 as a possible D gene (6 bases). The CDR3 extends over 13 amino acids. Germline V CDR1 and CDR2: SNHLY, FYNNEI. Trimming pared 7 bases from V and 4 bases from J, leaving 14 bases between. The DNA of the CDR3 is TGTGCCAGCACAGAGGACAGTGCATACGAGCAGTACTTC. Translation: CASTEDSAYEQYF.

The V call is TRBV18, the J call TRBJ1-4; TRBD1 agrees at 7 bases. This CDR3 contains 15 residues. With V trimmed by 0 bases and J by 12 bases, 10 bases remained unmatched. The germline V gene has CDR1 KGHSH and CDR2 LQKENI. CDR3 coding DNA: TGTGCCAGCTCACCACCGGACCTTACGGGACAGCAACTGTTTTTT. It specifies CASSPPDLTGQQLFF. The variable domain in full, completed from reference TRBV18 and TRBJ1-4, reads NAGVMQNPRHLVRRRGQEARLRCSPMKGHSHVYWYRQLPEEGLKFMVYLQKENIIDESGMPKERFSAEFPKEGPSILRIQQVVRGDSAAYFCASSPPDLTGQQLFFGSGTQLSVL.

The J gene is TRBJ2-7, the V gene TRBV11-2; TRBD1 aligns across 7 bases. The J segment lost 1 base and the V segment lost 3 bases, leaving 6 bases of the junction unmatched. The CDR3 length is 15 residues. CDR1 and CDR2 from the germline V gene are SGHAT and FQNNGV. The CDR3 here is CASSLLDRPSYEQYF. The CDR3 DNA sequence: TGTGCCAGCAGCTTGTTGGACAGGCCTTCCTACGAGCAGTACTTC.

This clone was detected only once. CDR3 bases: TGTGCCAGCAGCTTAAGGGGAGGCGAGCAGTACTTC. This gives the protein CASSLRGGEQYF. The chain carries TRBV7-7 and TRBJ2-7, with a weak D call TRBD2 (6 bases). This CDR3 contains 12 residues. V was cut by 2 bases and J by 6 bases, with 8 bases left in between. Germline CDR1 and CDR2: SSHAT and FNYEAQ (reference sequence).

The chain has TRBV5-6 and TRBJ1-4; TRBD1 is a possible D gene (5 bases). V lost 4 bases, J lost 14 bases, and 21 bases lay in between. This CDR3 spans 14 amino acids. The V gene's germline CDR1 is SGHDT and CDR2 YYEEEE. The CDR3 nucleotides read TGTGCCAGCAGCATGACACCAAACTCGGGGGGGCTGTTTTTT. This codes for CASSMTPNSGGLFF.

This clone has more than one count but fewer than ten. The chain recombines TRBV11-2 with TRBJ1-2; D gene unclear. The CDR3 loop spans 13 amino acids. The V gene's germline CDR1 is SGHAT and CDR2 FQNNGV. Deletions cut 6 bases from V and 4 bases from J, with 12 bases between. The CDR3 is CASSPTSSYGYTF. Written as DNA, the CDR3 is TGTGCCAGCAGTCCTACTAGCTCCTATGGCTACACCTTC.

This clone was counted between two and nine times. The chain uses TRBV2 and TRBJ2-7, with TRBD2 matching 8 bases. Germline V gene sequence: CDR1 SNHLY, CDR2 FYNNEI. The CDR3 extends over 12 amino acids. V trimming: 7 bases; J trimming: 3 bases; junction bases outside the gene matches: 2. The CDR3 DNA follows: TGTGCCAGCAAGGGGACTAGCTACGAGCAGTACTTC. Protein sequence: CASKGTSYEQYF.

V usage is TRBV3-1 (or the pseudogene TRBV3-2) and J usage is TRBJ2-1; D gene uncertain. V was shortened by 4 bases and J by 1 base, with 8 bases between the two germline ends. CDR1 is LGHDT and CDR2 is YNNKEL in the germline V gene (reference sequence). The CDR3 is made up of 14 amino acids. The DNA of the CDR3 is TGTGCCAGCAGCCCAGGCTCATCCTACAATGAGCAGTTCTTC. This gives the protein CASSPGSSYNEQFF.

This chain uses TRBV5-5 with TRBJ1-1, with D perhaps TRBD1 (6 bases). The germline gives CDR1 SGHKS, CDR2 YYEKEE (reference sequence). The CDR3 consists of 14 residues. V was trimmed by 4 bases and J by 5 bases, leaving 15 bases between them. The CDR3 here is CASSRSTGRTEAFF. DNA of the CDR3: TGTGCCAGCAGCCGCTCAACAGGGAGAACTGAAGCTTTCTTT.

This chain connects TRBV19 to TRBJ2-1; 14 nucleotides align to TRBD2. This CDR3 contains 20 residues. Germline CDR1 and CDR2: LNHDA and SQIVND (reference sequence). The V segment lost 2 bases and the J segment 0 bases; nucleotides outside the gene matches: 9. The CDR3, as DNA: TGTGCCAGTAGTATACGGCCCGGGACTAGCGGGGGTTACTCCTACAATGAGCAGTTCTTC. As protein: CASSIRPGTSGGYSYNEQFF.

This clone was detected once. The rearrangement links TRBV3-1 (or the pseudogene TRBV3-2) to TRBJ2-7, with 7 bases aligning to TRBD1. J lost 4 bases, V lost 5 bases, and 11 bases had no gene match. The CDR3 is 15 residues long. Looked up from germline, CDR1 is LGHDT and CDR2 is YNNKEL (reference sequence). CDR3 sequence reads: CASSFRTGVAYEQYF. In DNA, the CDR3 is TGTGCCAGCAGCTTTCGGACAGGCGTAGCGTACGAGCAGTACTTC.

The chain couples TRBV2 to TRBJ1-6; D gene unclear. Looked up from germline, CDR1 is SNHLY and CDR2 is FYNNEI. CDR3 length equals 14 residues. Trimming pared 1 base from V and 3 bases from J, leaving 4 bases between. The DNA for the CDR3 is TGTGCCAGCAGTGAAGACAGCTATAATTCACCCCTCCACTTT. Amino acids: CASSEDSYNSPLHF.

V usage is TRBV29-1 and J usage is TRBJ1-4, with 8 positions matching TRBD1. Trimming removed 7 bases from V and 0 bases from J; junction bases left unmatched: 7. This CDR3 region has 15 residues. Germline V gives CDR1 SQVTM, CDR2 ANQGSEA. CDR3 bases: TGCAGCGCCGGACAGGGAACCGCAACTAATGAAAAACTGTTTTTT. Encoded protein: CSAGQGTATNEKLFF. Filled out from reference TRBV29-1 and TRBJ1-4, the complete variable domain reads SAVISQKPSRDICQRGTSLTIQCQVDSQVTMMFWYRQQPGQSLTLIATANQGSEATYESGFVIDKFPISRPNLTFSTLTVSNMSPEDSSIYLCSAGQGTATNEKLFFGSGTQLSVL.

CDR3 DNA: TGCAGTGGAAAGGAGTGGACTGAAGCTTTCTTT. It encodes CSGKEWTEAFF. The chain has TRBV20-1 and TRBJ1-1, with D uncertain. CDR3 length: 11 amino acids. From germline, CDR1 is DFQATT and CDR2 SNEGSKA (reference sequence). V was clipped by 7 bases and J by 5 bases, with 11 bases between them.

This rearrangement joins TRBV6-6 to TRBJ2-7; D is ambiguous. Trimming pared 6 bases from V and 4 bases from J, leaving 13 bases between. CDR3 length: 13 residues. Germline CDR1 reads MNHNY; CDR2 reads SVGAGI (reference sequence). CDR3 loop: CASRLRAEYEQYF. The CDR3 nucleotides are TGTGCCAGCAGACTACGCGCGGAGTACGAGCAGTACTTC.

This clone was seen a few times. CDR3 region: CAWDRMNTEAFF. Here the CDR3 DNA reads TGTGCCTGGGACAGAATGAACACTGAAGCTTTCTTT. The V call is TRBV30, the J call TRBJ1-1; a possible D gene is TRBD1 (5 bases). The germline V and J ends were trimmed by 5 bases and 0 bases, with 7 bases remaining between them. The CDR3 is 12 residues long. Per the germline V gene, CDR1 is GTSNPN and CDR2 is SVGIG (reference sequence).

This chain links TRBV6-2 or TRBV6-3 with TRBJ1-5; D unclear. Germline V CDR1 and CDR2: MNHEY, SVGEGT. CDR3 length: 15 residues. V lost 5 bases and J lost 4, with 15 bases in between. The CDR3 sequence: CASSHDGLLNQPQHF. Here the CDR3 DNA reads TGTGCCAGCAGTCACGACGGACTGCTGAATCAGCCCCAGCATTTT.